One and the same sample provided the 27 T cell receptor beta chains below, sequenced in a study of shared clonotypes between healthy human individuals. The assay was immunoSEQ multiplex PCR, and TCRdb's table has in-frame clones only and misses some. This sample has roughly 2 million clones, with roughly 95% found just once. Material: naive CD4+ T cells sorted from blood. Subset indicated: CD45RA+ positively selected. These receptors were collected from a man between 18 and 29 years old in good health.

The chain carries TRBV11-2 and TRBJ2-2, with D possibly TRBD2 on 5 matching bases. The germline V gene has CDR1 SGHAT and CDR2 FQNNGV. The CDR3 runs 14 residues. V was trimmed by 2 bases and J by 7 bases, leaving 11 bases between them. CDR3 amino acids: CASSLSGYGGELFF. Here the CDR3 DNA reads TGTGCCAGCAGCTTATCGGGGTACGGCGGGGAGCTGTTTTTT.

This chain connects TRBV10-3 to TRBJ1-2, with 7 positions matching TRBD1. The CDR3 covers 12 residues. Germline CDR1 reads ENHRY; CDR2 reads SYGVKD. Trimming cost V 9 bases and J 3 bases; bases outside gene matches: 4. In DNA form, the CDR3 reads TGTGCCATACAGGGGAGGGACTATGGCTACACCTTC. Translation gives CAIQGRDYGYTF.

The chain has TRBV5-1 and TRBJ2-2, with D possibly TRBD2 on 6 matching bases. The V and J ends lost 6 bases and 2 bases respectively, with 11 bases between them. This CDR3 is built from 14 residues. Germline CDR1 SGHRS, CDR2 YFSETQ. The CDR3 coding sequence is TGCGCCAGCAAGAGGGAGGCTAACACCGGGGAGCTGTTTTTT. It specifies CASKREANTGELFF.

The chain combines TRBV12-5 with TRBJ2-1, with 9 nucleotides matching TRBD1. The germline CDR1 and CDR2 sequences are LGHNT and FRNRAP. V lost 2 bases and J lost 7; bases outside the gene matches: 18. This CDR3 has 19 residues. The CDR3 DNA reads TGTGCTAGTGGTTTGACCAGGGACAGGGAGGGAGAGAGGTTGAATGAGCAGTTCTTC. Its protein product is CASGLTRDREGERLNEQFF.

Concerning this clone: The same CDR3 also results from other DNA sequences found in this sample. CDR3 in amino acids: CASSLAGTTDTQYF. The CDR3, as DNA: TGTGCCAGCAGCTTAGCCGGGACCACAGATACGCAGTATTTT. This chain connects TRBV7-2 to TRBJ2-3, with D perhaps being TRBD1 or TRBD2 (5 bases each). V gave up 0 bases and J gave up 2 bases, with 6 bases separating them. Germline V gives CDR1 SGHTA, CDR2 FQGNSA. The CDR3 consists of 14 residues.

The V and J genes are TRBV30 and TRBJ2-3, with 11 bases fitting TRBD2. The germline V gene has CDR1 GTSNPN and CDR2 SVGIG (reference sequence). V shed 0 bases and J 5 bases; nucleotides not matched to a gene: 7. The CDR3 totals 16 residues. The CDR3 DNA is TGTGCCTGGAGTGTACAGCTAGCGGGGGGCGGAGATACGCAGTATTTT. Encoded protein: CAWSVQLAGGGDTQYF.

The chain employs TRBV5-1 and TRBJ2-1, with TRBD2 as a possible D gene (5 bases). The CDR3 is 16 amino acids. The ends were cut back, 0 bases at V and 4 bases at J, with 14 bases in the middle. Germline V gives CDR1 SGHRS, CDR2 YFSETQ. CDR3 DNA: TGCGCCAGCAGCTTGGCCGATTCGACGGGGTACAATGAGCAGTTCTTC. This translates into CASSLADSTGYNEQFF.

The V gene is TRBV4-1, the J gene TRBJ1-2; tentatively, D is TRBD1 (5 bases). This CDR3 comprises 19 residues. V shed 1 base and J shed 2 bases, with 23 bases lying between them. The germline V gene encodes CDR1 MGHRA and CDR2 YSYEKL. The CDR3 loop is CASSQVPGMGSFTNYGYTF. Here the CDR3 DNA reads TGCGCCAGCAGCCAAGTCCCAGGGATGGGTTCCTTTACCAACTATGGCTACACCTTC.

This rearrangement joins TRBV7-6 to TRBJ2-2, with 11 positions matching TRBD2. The CDR3 consists of 17 residues. Trimming took 5 bases from V and 2 from J; bases not matched to a gene: 7. Per germline, CDR1 SGHVS and CDR2 FNYEAQ. The CDR3 is CASSVPTSGKNTGELFF. The CDR3 DNA sequence: TGTGCCAGCAGCGTCCCGACTAGCGGGAAAAACACCGGGGAGCTGTTTTTT. The full variable domain, with the rest looked up from reference TRBV7-6 and TRBJ2-2, is GAGVSQSPRYKVTKRGQDVALRCDPISGHVSLYWYRQALGQGPEFLTYFNYEAQQDKSGLPNDRFSAERPEGSISTLTIQRTEQRDSAMYRCASSVPTSGKNTGELFFGEGSRLTVL.

This clone was seen only once. The germline gene is not matched at one end of the junction; a read error may be the cause. The sample carries other DNA sequences with the same CDR3. The chain joins TRBV7-2 to TRBJ1-4; D might be TRBD1 (6 bases). CDR1 and CDR2 from the germline V gene are SGHTA and FQGNSA. The CDR3 totals 16 residues. The CDR3 spells CASSLAQTGFNEKLFF. The CDR3 DNA sequence: TGTGCCAGCAGCTTAGCTCAGACAGGCTTTAATGAAAAGCTGTTTTTT.

The chain carries TRBV19 and TRBJ2-5; maybe TRBD2 (6 bases). CDR3 length: 13 amino acids. Germline CDR1 LNHDA, CDR2 SQIVND (reference sequence). The V gene lost 5 bases and the J gene lost 5 bases, with 12 bases spanning the gap. Here the CDR3 reads CASSLLEGETQYF. The CDR3 bases are TGTGCCAGTAGTCTCCTGGAGGGGGAGACCCAGTACTTC.

CDR3 nucleotides: TGTGCCAGCAGCCTTGTAAGGTATGCTTTCTTT. It specifies CASSLVRYAFF. The chain joins TRBV6-1 to TRBJ1-1; D is uncertain. The CDR3 sequence is 11 residues long. Germline V gene sequence: CDR1 MNHNS, CDR2 SASEGT. Trimming left V 6 bases short and J 11 bases short, with 13 bases between.

The CDR3 DNA is TGTGCCATCAGTGAGTCGCCAGGGCTTGCCCCAGAAGCTTTCTTT. It specifies CAISESPGLAPEAFF. This sequence joins TRBV10-3 and TRBJ1-1, with D possibly being TRBD1 (5 bases). In germline, CDR1 is ENHRY, CDR2 SYGVKD. This CDR3 spans 15 amino acids. Trimming cost V 0 bases and J 8 bases, with 16 bases left between them.

The chain carries TRBV9 and TRBJ2-7; 10 bases match TRBD2. This CDR3 region has 16 residues. V lost 4 bases, J lost 0 bases, and 7 bases stayed unmatched. CDR1 and CDR2 from the germline V gene are SGDLS and YYNGEE. The CDR3, as DNA: TGTGCCAGCAGCTCAACTGGACTAGCGGACTCCTACGAGCAGTACTTC. Translated, it gives CASSSTGLADSYEQYF.

The chain joins TRBV28 to TRBJ2-3; possible D gene TRBD2, 7 bases. Germline CDR1 is MDHEN and CDR2 is SYDVKM. This CDR3 has 13 residues. V was cut by 3 bases and J by 12 bases, with 16 bases left in between. The CDR3 nucleotides read TGTGCCAGCAGTTTGTCGGGGGGCCCTTCCCAGTATTTT. Protein sequence: CASSLSGGPSQYF. Full variable domain (rest looked up from reference TRBV28 and TRBJ2-3): DVKVTQSSRYLVKRTGEKVFLECVQDMDHENMFWYRQDPGLGLRLIYFSYDVKMKEKGDIPEGYSVSREKKERFSLILESASTNQTSMYLCASSLSGGPSQYFGPGTRLTVL.

This sequence joins TRBV30 and TRBJ2-7; D is uncertain. From germline, CDR1 is GTSNPN and CDR2 SVGIG (reference sequence). The CDR3 extends over 11 amino acids. Trimming left V 2 bases short and J 3 bases short, with 5 bases between. The CDR3 bases are TGTGCCTGGAGTAGGAACTACGAGCAGTACTTC. Translated, it gives CAWSRNYEQYF.

This chain joins TRBV7-9 and TRBJ2-1; D uncertain. V lost 0 bases to trimming and J lost 1 base, with 10 bases between them. Germline CDR1 is SEHNR and CDR2 is FQNEAQ (reference sequence). The CDR3 sequence is 16 residues long. This CDR3 is CASSLAWPRSYNEQFF. The CDR3, as DNA: TGTGCCAGCAGCTTAGCCTGGCCTAGATCCTACAATGAGCAGTTCTTC.

This sequence joins TRBV25-1 and TRBJ1-5, with no clear D. The ends were cut back, 4 bases at V and 3 bases at J, with 10 bases in the middle. Looked up from germline, CDR1 is MGHDK and CDR2 is SYGVNS. CDR3 length: 14 amino acids. CDR3 DNA sequence: TGTGCCAGCAGTGCCGCAGGCCCCAATCAGCCCCAGCATTTT. Amino acids: CASSAAGPNQPQHF.

This chain joins TRBV11-3 and TRBJ2-7, with TRBD2 as a possible D gene (5 bases). Per germline, CDR1 SGHNT and CDR2 YENEEA. This CDR3 has 15 residues. Trimming took 11 bases from V and 3 from J, leaving 23 bases between them. The CDR3 DNA is TGTGCCCATGGGAAGACGGCGGGTGTTGGCTACGAGCAGTACTTC. Translation gives CAHGKTAGVGYEQYF.

The chain has TRBV30 and TRBJ2-3; 7 bases line up with TRBD2. V shed 5 bases, J shed 2 bases, and the junction held 10 bases outside the gene matches. This CDR3 is 15 amino acids long. CDR1 and CDR2 from the germline V gene are GTSNPN and SVGIG (reference sequence). In DNA, the CDR3 is TGTGCCTGGGACTATGGACTAGAGACCACAGATACGCAGTATTTT. Amino acid sequence: CAWDYGLETTDTQYF.

The chain combines TRBV6-1 with TRBJ1-5, with D unresolved. Trimming took off 3 bases at V and 3 bases at J, with 9 bases between the two ends. CDR1 and CDR2 (germline): MNHNS, SASEGT. This CDR3 has 14 residues. CDR3 in amino acids: CASSDGAYNQPQHF. CDR3 in DNA: TGTGCCAGCAGTGATGGAGCGTACAATCAGCCCCAGCATTTT.

CDR3 sequence: CASTGRGENEKLFF. CDR3 in DNA: TGTGCCAGCACCGGGCGGGGAGAAAATGAAAAACTGTTTTTT. This sequence joins TRBV5-4 and TRBJ1-4, with D unresolved. Germline V CDR1 and CDR2: SGHNT, YYREEE (reference sequence). V was shortened by 6 bases and J by 5 bases, with 14 bases between the two germline ends. There are 14 residues in the CDR3. Variable domain in full (rest from reference TRBV5-4 and TRBJ1-4): ETGVTQSPTHLIKTRGQQVTLRCSSQSGHNTVSWYQQALGQGPQFIFQYYREEENGRGNFPPRFSGLQFPNYSSELNVNALELDDSALYLCASTGRGENEKLFFGSGTQLSVL.

The DNA of the CDR3 is TGTGCCAGCAGCTACCGACAGGGAGGGGGGAACACTGAAGCTTTCTTT. The encoded protein is CASSYRQGGGNTEAFF. The V call is TRBV7-9, the J call TRBJ1-1; 7 nucleotides align to TRBD1. The V segment lost 4 bases and the J segment 1 base; nucleotides outside the gene matches: 9. CDR1 is SEHNR, CDR2 FQNEAQ, per germline (reference sequence). CDR3 length: 16 residues.

The CDR3 reads CASSARSWNTEAFF. CDR3 nucleotides: TGTGCCAGCAGCGCCCGATCCTGGAACACTGAAGCTTTCTTT. This rearrangement joins TRBV7-8 to TRBJ1-1; D gene uncertain. The CDR3 sequence is 14 residues long. The V and J ends lost 5 bases and 1 base respectively, with 11 bases between them. Looked up from germline, CDR1 is SGHVS and CDR2 is FQNEAQ.

The rearrangement links TRBV19 to TRBJ2-7; possibly TRBD1 for D (6 bases). Germline V gene sequence: CDR1 LNHDA, CDR2 SQIVND (reference sequence). The CDR3 is 14 amino acids. Trimming took 4 bases from V and 3 from J, leaving 13 bases between them. This CDR3 reads CASSTGQANYEQYF. For the CDR3, the DNA is TGTGCCAGTAGTACGGGACAAGCTAACTACGAGCAGTACTTC.

The V and J genes are TRBV2 and TRBJ2-7; TRBD1 agrees at 8 bases. The CDR3 has 13 residues. The trim removed 7 bases at V and 5 bases at J, leaving 7 bases unmatched. CDR1 is SNHLY and CDR2 is FYNNEI in the germline V gene. Here the CDR3 reads CASTKDRVDEQYF. In DNA form, the CDR3 reads TGTGCCAGCACCAAGGACAGGGTCGACGAGCAGTACTTC.

The chain employs TRBV19 and TRBJ2-2, with 13 bases identical to TRBD2. In germline, CDR1 is LNHDA, CDR2 SQIVND (reference sequence). The CDR3 totals 14 residues. The junction had 3 bases not matched to a gene; V was cut back by 9 bases and J by 5 bases. The CDR3 DNA reads as TGTGCCAGCCGGACTAGCGGGAGAACCGGGGAGCTGTTTTTT. This encodes CASRTSGRTGELFF.